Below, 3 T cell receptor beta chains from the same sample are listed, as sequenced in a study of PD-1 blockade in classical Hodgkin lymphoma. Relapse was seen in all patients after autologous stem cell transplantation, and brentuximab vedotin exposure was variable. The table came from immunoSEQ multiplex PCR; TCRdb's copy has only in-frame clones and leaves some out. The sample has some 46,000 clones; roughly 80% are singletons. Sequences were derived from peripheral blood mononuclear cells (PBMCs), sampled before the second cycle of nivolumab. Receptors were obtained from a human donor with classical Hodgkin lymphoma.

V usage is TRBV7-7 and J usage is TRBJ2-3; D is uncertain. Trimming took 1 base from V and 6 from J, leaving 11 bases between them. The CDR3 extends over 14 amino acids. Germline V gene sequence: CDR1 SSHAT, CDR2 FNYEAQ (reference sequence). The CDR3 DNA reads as TGTGCCAGCAGCTTAGAGTCCCTTGGGGATACGCAGTATTTT. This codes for CASSLESLGDTQYF.

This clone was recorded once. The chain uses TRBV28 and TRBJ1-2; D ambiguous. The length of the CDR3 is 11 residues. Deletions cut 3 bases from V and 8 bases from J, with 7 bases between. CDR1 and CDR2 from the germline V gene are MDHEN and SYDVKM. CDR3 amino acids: CASSFSWGYTF. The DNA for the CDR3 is TGTGCCAGCAGTTTTTCGTGGGGCTACACCTTC.

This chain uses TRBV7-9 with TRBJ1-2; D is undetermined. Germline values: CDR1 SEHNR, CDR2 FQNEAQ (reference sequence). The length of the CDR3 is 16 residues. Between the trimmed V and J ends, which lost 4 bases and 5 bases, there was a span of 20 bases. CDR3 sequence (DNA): TGTGCCAGCAGCTCCGACCGGACCGAAAGGGCGTATGGCTACACCTTC. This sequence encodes CASSSDRTERAYGYTF.